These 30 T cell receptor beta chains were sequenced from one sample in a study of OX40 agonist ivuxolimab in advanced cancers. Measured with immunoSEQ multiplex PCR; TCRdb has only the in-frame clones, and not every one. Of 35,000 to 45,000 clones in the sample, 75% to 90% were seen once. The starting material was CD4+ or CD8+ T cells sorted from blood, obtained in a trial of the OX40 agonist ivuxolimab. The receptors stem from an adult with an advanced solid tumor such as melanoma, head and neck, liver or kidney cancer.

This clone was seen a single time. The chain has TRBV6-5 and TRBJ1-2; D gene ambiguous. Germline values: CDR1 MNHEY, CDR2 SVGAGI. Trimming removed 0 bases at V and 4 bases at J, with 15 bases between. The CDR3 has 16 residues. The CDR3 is CASSYSHLAAVYGYTF. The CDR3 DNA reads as TGTGCCAGCAGTTACTCGCATCTGGCAGCCGTCTATGGCTACACCTTC.

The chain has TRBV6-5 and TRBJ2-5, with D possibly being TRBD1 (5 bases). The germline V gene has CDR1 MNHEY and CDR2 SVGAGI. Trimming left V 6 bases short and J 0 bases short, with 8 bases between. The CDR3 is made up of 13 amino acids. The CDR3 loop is CASRRQHQETQYF. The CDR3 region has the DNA TGTGCCAGCAGACGACAGCACCAAGAGACCCAGTACTTC.

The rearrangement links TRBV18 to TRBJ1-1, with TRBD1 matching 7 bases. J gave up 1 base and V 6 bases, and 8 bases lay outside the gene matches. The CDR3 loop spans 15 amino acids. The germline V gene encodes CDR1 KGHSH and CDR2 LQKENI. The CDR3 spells CASSPNTGANTEAFF. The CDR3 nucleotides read TGTGCCAGCTCCCCAAATACAGGGGCGAACACTGAAGCTTTCTTT.

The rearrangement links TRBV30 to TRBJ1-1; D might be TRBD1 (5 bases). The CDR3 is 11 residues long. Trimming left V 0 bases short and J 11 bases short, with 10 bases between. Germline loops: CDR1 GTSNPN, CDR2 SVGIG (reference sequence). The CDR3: CAWSVAGVAFF. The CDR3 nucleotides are TGTGCCTGGAGTGTTGCGGGGGTGGCTTTCTTT.

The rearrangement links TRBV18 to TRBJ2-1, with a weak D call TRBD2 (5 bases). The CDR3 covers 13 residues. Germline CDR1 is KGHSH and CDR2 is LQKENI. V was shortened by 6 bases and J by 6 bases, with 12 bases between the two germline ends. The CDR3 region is CASSQTSSNEQFF. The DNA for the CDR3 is TGTGCCAGCTCCCAAACTAGTTCCAATGAGCAGTTCTTC.

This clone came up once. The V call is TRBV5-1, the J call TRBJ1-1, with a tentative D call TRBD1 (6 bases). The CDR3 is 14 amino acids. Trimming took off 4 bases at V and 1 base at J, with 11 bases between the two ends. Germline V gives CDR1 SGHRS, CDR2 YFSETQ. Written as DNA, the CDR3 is TGCGCCAGCAGCATGGACAGCCAGAACACTGAAGCTTTCTTT. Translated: CASSMDSQNTEAFF.

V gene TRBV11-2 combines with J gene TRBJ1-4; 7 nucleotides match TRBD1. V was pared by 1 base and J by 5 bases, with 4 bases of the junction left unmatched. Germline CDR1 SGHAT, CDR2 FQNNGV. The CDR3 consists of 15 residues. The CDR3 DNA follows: TGTGCCAGCAGCTTAGCGGGGACAGTGAATGAAAAACTGTTTTTT. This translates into CASSLAGTVNEKLFF.

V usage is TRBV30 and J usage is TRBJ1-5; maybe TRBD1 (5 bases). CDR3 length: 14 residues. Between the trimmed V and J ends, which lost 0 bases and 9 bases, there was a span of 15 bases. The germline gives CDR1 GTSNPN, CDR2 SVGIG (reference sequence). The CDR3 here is CAWSVTGPSRPQHF. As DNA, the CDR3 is TGTGCCTGGAGTGTTACAGGCCCATCACGGCCCCAGCATTTT. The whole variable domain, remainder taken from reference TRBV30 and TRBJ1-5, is SQTIHQWPATLVQPVGSPLSLECTVEGTSNPNLYWYRQAAGRGLQLLFYSVGIGQISSEVPQNLSASRPQDRQFILSSKKLLLSDSGFYLCAWSVTGPSRPQHFGDGTRLSIL.

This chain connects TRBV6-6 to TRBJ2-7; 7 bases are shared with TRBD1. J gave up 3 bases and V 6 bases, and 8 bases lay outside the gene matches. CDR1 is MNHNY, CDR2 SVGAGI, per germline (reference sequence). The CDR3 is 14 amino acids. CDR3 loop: CASSPTRDSYEQYF. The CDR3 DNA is TGTGCCAGCAGCCCCACGAGGGACAGCTACGAGCAGTACTTC.

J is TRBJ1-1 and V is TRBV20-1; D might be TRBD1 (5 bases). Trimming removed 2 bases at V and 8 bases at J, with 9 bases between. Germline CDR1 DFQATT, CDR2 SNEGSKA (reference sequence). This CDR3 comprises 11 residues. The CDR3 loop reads CSARKGIEAFF. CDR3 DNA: TGCAGTGCTAGAAAGGGGATAGAAGCTTTCTTT.

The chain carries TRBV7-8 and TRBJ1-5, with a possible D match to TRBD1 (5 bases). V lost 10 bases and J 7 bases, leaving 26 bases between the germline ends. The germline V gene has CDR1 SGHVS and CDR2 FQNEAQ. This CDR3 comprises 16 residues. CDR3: CATSPGTYRAVQPQHF. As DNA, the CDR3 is TGTGCCACCTCCCCGGGGACTTACCGGGCGGTCCAGCCCCAGCATTTT.

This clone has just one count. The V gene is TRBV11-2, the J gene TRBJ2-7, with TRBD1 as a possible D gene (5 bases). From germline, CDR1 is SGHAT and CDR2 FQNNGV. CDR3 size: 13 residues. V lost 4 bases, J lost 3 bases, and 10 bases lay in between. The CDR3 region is CASSSIRVYEQYF. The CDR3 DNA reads TGTGCCAGCAGCTCGATCAGGGTCTACGAGCAGTACTTC.

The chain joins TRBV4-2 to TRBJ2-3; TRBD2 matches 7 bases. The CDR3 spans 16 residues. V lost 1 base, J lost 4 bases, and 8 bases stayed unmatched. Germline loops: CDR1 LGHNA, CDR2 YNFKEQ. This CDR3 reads CASSQGREGIPDTQYF. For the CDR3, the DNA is TGTGCCAGCAGCCAAGGCAGGGAGGGGATACCAGATACGCAGTATTTT.

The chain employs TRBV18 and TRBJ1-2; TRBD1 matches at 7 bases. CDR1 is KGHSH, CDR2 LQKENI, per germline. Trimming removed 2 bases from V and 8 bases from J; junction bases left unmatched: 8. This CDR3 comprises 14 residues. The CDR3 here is CASSPRQGVVGYTF. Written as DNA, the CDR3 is TGTGCCAGCTCACCAAGGCAGGGGGTCGTCGGCTACACCTTC. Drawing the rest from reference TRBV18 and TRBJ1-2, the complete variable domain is NAGVMQNPRHLVRRRGQEARLRCSPMKGHSHVYWYRQLPEEGLKFMVYLQKENIIDESGMPKERFSAEFPKEGPSILRIQQVVRGDSAAYFCASSPRQGVVGYTFGSGTRLTVV.

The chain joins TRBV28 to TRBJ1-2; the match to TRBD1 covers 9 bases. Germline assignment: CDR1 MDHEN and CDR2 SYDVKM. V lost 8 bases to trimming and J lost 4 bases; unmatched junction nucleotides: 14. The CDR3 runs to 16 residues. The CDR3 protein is CASLTSPGQGFYGYTF. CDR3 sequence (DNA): TGTGCCAGCCTAACCTCTCCGGGACAGGGTTTCTATGGCTACACCTTC.

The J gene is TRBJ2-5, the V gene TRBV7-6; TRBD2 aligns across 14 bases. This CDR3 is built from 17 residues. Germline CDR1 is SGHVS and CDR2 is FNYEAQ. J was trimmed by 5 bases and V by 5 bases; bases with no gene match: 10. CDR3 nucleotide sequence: TGTGCCAGCAGCCCGGGACTAGCGGGAGTTTCTGAGGAGACCCAGTACTTC. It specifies CASSPGLAGVSEETQYF. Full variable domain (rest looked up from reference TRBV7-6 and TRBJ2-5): GAGVSQSPRYKVTKRGQDVALRCDPISGHVSLYWYRQALGQGPEFLTYFNYEAQQDKSGLPNDRFSAERPEGSISTLTIQRTEQRDSAMYRCASSPGLAGVSEETQYFGPGTRLLVL.

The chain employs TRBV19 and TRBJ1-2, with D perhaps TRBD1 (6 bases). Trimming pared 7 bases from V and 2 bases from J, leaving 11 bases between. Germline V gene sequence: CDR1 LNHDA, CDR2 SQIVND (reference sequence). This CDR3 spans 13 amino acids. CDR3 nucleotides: TGTGCCAGTACTGGTCAGGGGAACTATGGCTACACCTTC. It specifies CASTGQGNYGYTF.

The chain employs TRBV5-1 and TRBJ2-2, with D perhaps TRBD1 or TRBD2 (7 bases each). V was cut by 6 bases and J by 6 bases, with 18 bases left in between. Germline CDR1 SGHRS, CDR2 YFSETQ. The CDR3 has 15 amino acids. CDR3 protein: CASTGGAELAGELFF. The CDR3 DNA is TGCGCCAGCACAGGGGGGGCAGAACTGGCCGGGGAGCTGTTTTTT.

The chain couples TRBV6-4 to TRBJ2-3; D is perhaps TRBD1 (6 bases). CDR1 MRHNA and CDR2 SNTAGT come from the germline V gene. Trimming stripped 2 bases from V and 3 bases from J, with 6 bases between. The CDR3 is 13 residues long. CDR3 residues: CASSDQGTDTQYF. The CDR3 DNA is TGTGCCAGCAGTGACCAGGGGACAGATACGCAGTATTTT.

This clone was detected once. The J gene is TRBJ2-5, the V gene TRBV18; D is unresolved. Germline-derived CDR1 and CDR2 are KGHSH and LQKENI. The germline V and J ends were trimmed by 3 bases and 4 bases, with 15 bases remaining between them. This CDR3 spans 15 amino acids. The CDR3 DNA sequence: TGTGCCAGCTCACCTCCCACGAGTTACGGAGAGACCCAGTACTTC. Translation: CASSPPTSYGETQYF.

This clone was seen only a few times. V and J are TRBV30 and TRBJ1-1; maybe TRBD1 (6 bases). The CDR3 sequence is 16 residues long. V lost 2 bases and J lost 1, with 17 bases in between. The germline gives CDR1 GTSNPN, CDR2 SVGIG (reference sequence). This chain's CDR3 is CAWSLWGAGENTEAFF. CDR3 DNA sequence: TGTGCCTGGAGTCTTTGGGGGGCAGGGGAGAACACTGAAGCTTTCTTT.

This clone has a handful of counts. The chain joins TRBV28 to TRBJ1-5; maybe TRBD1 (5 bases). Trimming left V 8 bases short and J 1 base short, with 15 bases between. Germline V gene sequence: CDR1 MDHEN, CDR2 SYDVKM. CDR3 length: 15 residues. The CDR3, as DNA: TGTGCCAGCCACGGTCGTAGGGACAGCAATCAGCCCCAGCATTTT. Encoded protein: CASHGRRDSNQPQHF.

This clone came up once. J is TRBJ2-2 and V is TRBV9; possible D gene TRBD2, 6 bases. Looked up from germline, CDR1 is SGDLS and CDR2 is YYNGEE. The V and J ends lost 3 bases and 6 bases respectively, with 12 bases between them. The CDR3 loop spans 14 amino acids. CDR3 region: CASSAQTSSGELFF. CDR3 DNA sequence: TGTGCCAGCAGCGCACAGACTAGTTCCGGGGAGCTGTTTTTT.

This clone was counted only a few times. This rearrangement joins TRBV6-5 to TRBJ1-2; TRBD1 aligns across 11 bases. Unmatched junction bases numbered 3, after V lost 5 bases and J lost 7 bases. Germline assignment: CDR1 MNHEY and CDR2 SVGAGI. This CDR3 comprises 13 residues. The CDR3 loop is CASSTGTGGGYTF. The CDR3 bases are TGTGCCAGCAGTACTGGGACAGGGGGTGGCTACACCTTC.

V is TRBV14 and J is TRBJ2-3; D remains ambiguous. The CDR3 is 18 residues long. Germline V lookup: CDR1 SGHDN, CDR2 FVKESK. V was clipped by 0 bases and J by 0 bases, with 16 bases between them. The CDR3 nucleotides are TGTGCCAGCAGCCAAGAGCGTGCCTCGCCAGCTAGCACAGATACGCAGTATTTT. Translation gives CASSQERASPASTDTQYF.

This CDR3 reads CASTARGAGNTIYF. The CDR3 nucleotides read TGTGCCAGTACGGCCCGCGGAGCTGGAAACACCATATATTTT. The chain links TRBV19 to TRBJ1-3; D ambiguous. V was cut by 7 bases and J by 2 bases, with 12 bases left in between. The length of the CDR3 is 14 residues. Germline assignment: CDR1 LNHDA and CDR2 SQIVND (reference sequence).

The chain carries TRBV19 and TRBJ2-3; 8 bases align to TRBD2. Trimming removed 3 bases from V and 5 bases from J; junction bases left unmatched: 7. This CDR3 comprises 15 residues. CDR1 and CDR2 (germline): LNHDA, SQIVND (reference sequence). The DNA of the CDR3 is TGTGCCAGTAGTATGGCCGCGGGGGGACTAGATACGCAGTATTTT. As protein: CASSMAAGGLDTQYF. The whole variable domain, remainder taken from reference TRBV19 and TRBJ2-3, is DGGITQSPKYLFRKEGQNVTLSCEQNLNHDAMYWYRQDPGQGLRLIYYSQIVNDFQKGDIAEGYSVSREKKESFPLTVTSAQKNPTAFYLCASSMAAGGLDTQYFGPGTRLTVL.

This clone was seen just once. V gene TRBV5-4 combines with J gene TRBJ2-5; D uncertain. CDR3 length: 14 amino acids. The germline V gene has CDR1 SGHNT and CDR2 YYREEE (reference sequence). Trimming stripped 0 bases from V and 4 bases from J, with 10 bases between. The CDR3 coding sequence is TGTGCCAGCAGCTTGGCGACTTTTCGAGAGACCCAGTACTTC. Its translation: CASSLATFRETQYF.

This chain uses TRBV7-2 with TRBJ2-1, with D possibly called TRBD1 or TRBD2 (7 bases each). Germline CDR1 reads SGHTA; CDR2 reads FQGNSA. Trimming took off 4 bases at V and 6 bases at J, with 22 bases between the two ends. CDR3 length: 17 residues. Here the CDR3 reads CASSSQGGAGSPNEQFF. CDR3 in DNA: TGTGCCAGCAGCTCCCAGGGGGGGGCCGGTTCCCCCAATGAGCAGTTCTTC.

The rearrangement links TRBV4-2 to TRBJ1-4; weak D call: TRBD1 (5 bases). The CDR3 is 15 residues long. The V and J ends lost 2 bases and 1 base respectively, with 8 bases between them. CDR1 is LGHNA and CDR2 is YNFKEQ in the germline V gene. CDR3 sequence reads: CASSQSGGTNEKLFF. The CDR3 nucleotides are TGTGCCAGCAGCCAATCCGGGGGAACTAATGAAAAACTGTTTTTT.